The 7 T cell receptor beta chains in this list originate from one sample, sequenced in a study of blood T cell repertoires in COVID-19. Sequenced by immunoSEQ multiplex PCR; TCRdb stores in-frame clones only, minus some. The table lists about 250,000 clones, approximately 90% of them singletons. Sequencing input: PBMCs or T cells enriched from blood (not recorded which). All receptors come from a man aged 18 to 29 who had recovered from COVID-19.

The chain employs TRBV7-9 and TRBJ1-1; 10 positions agree with TRBD1. This CDR3 spans 15 amino acids. Looked up from germline, CDR1 is SEHNR and CDR2 is FQNEAQ (reference sequence). J gave up 5 bases and V 1 base, and 4 bases lay outside the gene matches. In nucleotides, the CDR3 is TGTGCCAGCAGCTTAGGACAGGGGGCGAGGACTGAAGCTTTCTTT. It is translated as CASSLGQGARTEAFF.

V is TRBV30 and J is TRBJ2-1, with D uncertain. The CDR3 runs 12 residues. Trimming stripped 2 bases from V and 12 bases from J, with 14 bases between. CDR1 GTSNPN and CDR2 SVGIG come from the germline V gene (reference sequence). This CDR3 reads CAWSNLEIGQFF. CDR3 nucleotide sequence: TGTGCCTGGAGTAACCTAGAGATCGGGCAGTTCTTC. The full variable domain, its missing parts supplied by reference TRBV30 and TRBJ2-1, is SQTIHQWPATLVQPVGSPLSLECTVEGTSNPNLYWYRQAAGRGLQLLFYSVGIGQISSEVPQNLSASRPQDRQFILSSKKLLLSDSGFYLCAWSNLEIGQFFGPGTRLTVL.

J is TRBJ2-1 and V is TRBV7-9; 9 bases are shared with TRBD2. Germline V gene lookup returns CDR1 SEHNR and CDR2 FQNEAQ (reference sequence). V lost 5 bases to trimming and J lost 1 base; unmatched junction nucleotides: 3. The CDR3 is 15 amino acids. CDR3 nucleotides: TGTGCCAGCAGCCGCACTAGCGGGTCCTACAATGAGCAGTTCTTC. It encodes CASSRTSGSYNEQFF.

V and J are TRBV21-1 and TRBJ2-5; TRBD2, the D gene given by the table, was not confirmed from the DNA. TRBV21-1 is marked as a pseudogene. The CDR3 is 19 amino acids. The CDR3: CASSIWTSGRANTPETQYF. The CDR3 nucleotides read TGTGCCAGCAGCATATGGACTAGCGGGAGGGCCAACACACCAGAGACCCAGTACTTC.

The rearrangement joins TRBV3-1 (or the pseudogene TRBV3-2) to TRBJ1-5; D is possibly TRBD1 (5 bases). CDR3 size: 15 residues. Germline CDR1 is LGHDT and CDR2 is YNNKEL (reference sequence). Deletions cut 3 bases from V and 1 base from J, with 10 bases between. The CDR3 protein is CASSQAGRSNQPQHF. The DNA of the CDR3 is TGTGCCAGCAGCCAGGCGGGACGGAGCAATCAGCCCCAGCATTTT.

CDR3 sequence (DNA): TGCGCCAGCAGCCAAGTGACGGATCTGCTAGCGGGGGGGGCAGATACGCAGTATTTT. The encoded protein is CASSQVTDLLAGGADTQYF. The genes are TRBV4-1 and TRBJ2-3; 12 positions match TRBD2. CDR3 length equals 19 residues. Germline-derived CDR1 and CDR2 are MGHRA and YSYEKL. With V trimmed by 1 base and J by 4 bases, 12 bases remained unmatched.

The V and J genes are TRBV10-3 and TRBJ2-1, with 11 bases aligning to TRBD2. Germline CDR1 reads ENHRY; CDR2 reads SYGVKD. The V gene end was trimmed by 4 bases and the J gene end by 2 bases; junction bases not matched to a gene: 4. The CDR3 is 16 residues long. The CDR3 spells CAISVNSGGAYNEQFF. Written as DNA, the CDR3 is TGTGCCATCAGTGTGAATAGCGGGGGGGCCTACAATGAGCAGTTCTTC.